This T cell receptor (beta chain) was captured in a study of control samples from healthy donors and cancer patients. The table came from immunoSEQ multiplex PCR; TCRdb's copy has only in-frame clones and leaves some out. The sample contains some 150,000 clones, over 90% of which appear only once. In germline, CDR1 is MGHRA, CDR2 YSYEKL. The V gene end was trimmed by 0 bases and the J gene end by 7 bases; junction bases not matched to a gene: 0. The length of the CDR3 is 14 residues. The sequencing sample was made of PBMCs. This receptor was obtained from a man aged 60 to 69 with colorectal cancer. This chain links TRBV4-1 with TRBJ1-6; 7 positions agree with TRBD1. This CDR3 is CASSQDRGNSPLHF. As DNA, the CDR3 is TGCGCCAGCAGCCAAGACAGGGGGAATTCACCCCTCCACTTT.